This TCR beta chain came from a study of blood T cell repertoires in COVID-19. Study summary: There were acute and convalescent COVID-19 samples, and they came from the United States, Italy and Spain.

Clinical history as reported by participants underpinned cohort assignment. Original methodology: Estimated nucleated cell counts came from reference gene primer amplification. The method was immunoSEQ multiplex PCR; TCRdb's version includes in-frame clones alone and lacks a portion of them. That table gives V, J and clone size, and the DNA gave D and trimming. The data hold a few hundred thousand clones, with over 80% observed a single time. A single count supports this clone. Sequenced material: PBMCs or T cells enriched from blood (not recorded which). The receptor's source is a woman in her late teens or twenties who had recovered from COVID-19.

CDR3 sequence (DNA): TGTGCCAGCAGCTTATATCCCCCCGGACAGGGAACAGGAAACACCATATATTTT. The encoded protein is CASSLYPPGQGTGNTIYF. The J gene is TRBJ1-3, the V gene TRBV7-2, with TRBD1 matching over 8 bases. The ends lost 2 bases at V and 4 bases at J; junction bases unmatched: 13. CDR3 length: 18 residues. Per germline, CDR1 SGHTA and CDR2 FQGNSA.